This TCR beta chain was retrieved from a study of regulatory T cells in long-lasting Graves disease. This clonotype has just a few counts. Regarding time point: newly diagnosed GD, antithyroid drugs for less than 3 months. After RNA was extracted from PBMCs, the TCR library was made from it. Assembly of TCR beta libraries relied on iRepertoire HTBI primers together with Arm-PCR of CDR3 regions. A single record per CDR3 protein comes from TCRdb applying MiXCR to the multiplex PCR reads. The sample carries about 430,000 distinct CDR3 sequences, about 15% recorded once. The same specimen was also included in a second study, on T cells in Graves' hyperthyroidism and ophthalmopathy. That paper adds: Calling Graves' hyperthyroidism stable meant ophthalmopathy did not progress within 18 months. Subjects aged 18 to 65 presented with newly diagnosed hyperthyroidism of less than 2 months' duration. In the first-round RT-PCR of the TCR CDR3, the HTBI primer set was used. Blood shared most expanded thyroid clonotypes above 0.001.

The sample in question was peripheral blood mononuclear cells (PBMCs), obtained at new diagnosis, from a patient treated with antithyroid drugs. The sequence was collected from a middle-aged woman with Graves disease.

In DNA, the CDR3 is TGTGCCAGCAGTGAAACGTGGGCGAGGCAGCCCCAGCATTTT. Residues: CASSETWARQPQHF. The rearrangement joins TRBV6-1 to TRBJ1-5; D is undetermined. CDR1 and CDR2 (germline): MNHNS, SASEGT. The CDR3 is 14 amino acids. Trimming left V 2 bases short and J 7 bases short, with 12 bases between.